This T cell receptor beta chain was sequenced for a study of OX40 agonist ivuxolimab in advanced cancers. Study results and limitations: CD4+ T cells averaged fewer expanded clones than CD8+ T cells.

The method was immunoSEQ multiplex PCR; TCRdb's version includes in-frame clones alone and lacks a portion of them. The profile shows around 48,000 clones, approximately 77% of them singletons. This clone was seen only a few times. No antigen is known for it. Trimming took 0 bases from V and 4 from J; bases not matched to a gene: 13. Germline-derived CDR1 and CDR2 are LGHNA and YNFKEQ. The length of the CDR3 is 20 residues. This clonotype originated in an adult with an advanced solid tumor such as melanoma, head and neck, liver or kidney cancer. Material: CD4+ or CD8+ T cells sorted from blood, obtained in a trial of the OX40 agonist ivuxolimab. The V gene is TRBV4-2, the J gene TRBJ2-1, with 12 bases matching TRBD1. The CDR3 region is CASSQDRGTGGQPRYNEQFF. The CDR3 nucleotides read TGTGCCAGCAGCCAAGATAGGGGGACAGGGGGCCAACCCCGGTACAATGAGCAGTTCTTC.